A single sample is the source of the 32 T cell receptor beta chains below, sequenced in a study of T cell responses to AZD1222 COVID-19 vaccine. Produced via immunoSEQ multiplex PCR; TCRdb's table is partial and in-frame only. The sample records around 87,000 clones, over 75% being singletons. Sequences were derived from peripheral blood, sampled on day 0 of AZD1222 vaccination. The receptor source for this set is an adult in good health.

This chain joins TRBV18 and TRBJ2-2; 11 nucleotides match TRBD2. This CDR3 has 17 amino acids. With V trimmed by 3 bases and J by 0 bases, 3 bases remained unmatched. The germline CDR1 and CDR2 sequences are KGHSH and LQKENI. CDR3 region: CASSPGTSGANTGELFF. The CDR3 DNA follows: TGTGCCAGCTCACCCGGGACTAGCGGTGCGAACACCGGGGAGCTGTTTTTT.

The chain joins TRBV3-1 (or the pseudogene TRBV3-2) to TRBJ1-3; D uncertain. The V end lost 4 bases, the J end lost 0 bases, and 7 bases lay between the germline ends. This CDR3 is built from 14 residues. The V gene's germline CDR1 is LGHDT and CDR2 YNNKEL (reference sequence). The CDR3 DNA follows: TGTGCCAGCAGCCGGGATCTCTCTGGAAACACCATATATTTT. Protein: CASSRDLSGNTIYF.

J is TRBJ2-3 and V is TRBV20-1, with D possibly matching TRBD1 (6 bases). The CDR3 length is 11 residues. Trimming stripped 6 bases from V and 4 bases from J, with 8 bases between. Germline values: CDR1 DFQATT, CDR2 SNEGSKA (reference sequence). CDR3 sequence: CSAQGPDTQYF. CDR3 DNA: TGCAGTGCGCAGGGGCCAGATACGCAGTATTTT.

The V call is TRBV6-6, the J call TRBJ1-2; 11 bases are shared with TRBD1. V was clipped by 5 bases and J by 5 bases; unmatched bases: 4. This CDR3 region has 14 residues. The germline gives CDR1 MNHNY, CDR2 SVGAGI (reference sequence). This CDR3 is CASSQGTGGYGYTF. The CDR3 region has the DNA TGTGCCAGCAGTCAGGGGACAGGGGGTTATGGCTACACCTTC.

The chain combines TRBV7-3 with TRBJ1-1; 7 positions match TRBD1. The trim removed 5 bases at V and 8 bases at J, leaving 8 bases unmatched. The length of the CDR3 is 13 residues. Looked up from germline, CDR1 is SGHTA and CDR2 is FQGTGA. This CDR3 reads CASSAQPTGEAFF. The CDR3 DNA follows: TGTGCCAGCAGCGCTCAACCGACAGGGGAAGCTTTCTTT.

This chain connects TRBV11-3 to TRBJ2-1, with 7 bases that match TRBD2. CDR3 size: 15 residues. V was clipped by 5 bases and J by 9 bases; unmatched bases: 13. The V gene's germline CDR1 is SGHNT and CDR2 YENEEA. Written as DNA, the CDR3 is TGTGCCAGCAGCCCTAACCCGGGAGGTCACGCTGAGCAGTTCTTC. Translation: CASSPNPGGHAEQFF.

The chain combines TRBV24-1 with TRBJ1-5; D ambiguous. The V and J ends lost 3 bases and 4 bases respectively, with 12 bases between them. CDR1 KGHDR and CDR2 SFDVKD come from the germline V gene. This CDR3 is built from 15 residues. This CDR3 reads CATSDGGGANQPQHF. DNA for the CDR3: TGTGCCACCAGTGATGGAGGAGGTGCAAATCAGCCCCAGCATTTT.

This clone was seen once. The CDR3 nucleotides are TGTGCCAGCAGGGACGGGACAGGGGGCGCAGTCCCCCGAGGCTACACCTTC. This translates into CASRDGTGGAVPRGYTF. The chain employs TRBV2 and TRBJ1-2, with 12 bases identical to TRBD1. Germline V gene lookup returns CDR1 SNHLY and CDR2 FYNNEI. Losses at the gene ends were 6 bases for V and 8 bases for J; bases not matched to a gene: 16. The CDR3 is made up of 17 amino acids.

The sample holds a few counts of this clone. The gene calls are TRBV27 and TRBJ2-2, with TRBD2 identical over 7 bases. The germline V gene encodes CDR1 MNHEY and CDR2 SMNVEV (reference sequence). There are 14 residues in the CDR3. The ends lost 5 bases at V and 2 bases at J; junction bases unmatched: 2. CDR3 DNA: TGTGCCAGCAGTGGGGACTACAACACCGGGGAGCTGTTTTTT. Translation: CASSGDYNTGELFF.

This clone was picked up one time. The rearrangement uses TRBV3-1 (or the pseudogene TRBV3-2) and TRBJ1-2; the D gene is possibly TRBD1 (5 bases). Per the germline V gene, CDR1 is LGHDT and CDR2 is YNNKEL (reference sequence). This CDR3 spans 15 amino acids. The V end lost 1 base, the J end lost 2 bases, and 11 bases lay between the germline ends. CDR3 residues: CASSQGGTPNYGYTF. CDR3 bases: TGTGCCAGCAGCCAAGGCGGGACCCCCAACTATGGCTACACCTTC.

CDR3 bases: TGCGCCAGCAGAACCGGACAGGGCTATGGCTACACCTTC. Translation: CASRTGQGYGYTF. This rearrangement joins TRBV5-1 to TRBJ1-2; TRBD1 agrees at 8 bases. Trimming removed 5 bases from V and 4 bases from J; junction bases left unmatched: 4. This CDR3 region has 13 residues. The germline gives CDR1 SGHRS, CDR2 YFSETQ.

The genes are TRBV10-2 and TRBJ1-5; the D is unclear. Germline CDR1 and CDR2: WSHSY and SAAADI. V lost 2 bases to trimming and J lost 2 bases, with 10 bases between them. The CDR3 length is 15 residues. CDR3 protein: CASSERAQGNQPQHF. The DNA for the CDR3 is TGCGCCAGCAGTGAGAGGGCGCAGGGCAATCAGCCCCAGCATTTT.

This chain connects TRBV4-2 to TRBJ1-2, with no clear D. Germline CDR1 is LGHNA and CDR2 is YNFKEQ. The CDR3 is made up of 13 amino acids. V was clipped by 0 bases and J by 8 bases, with 10 bases between them. CDR3 sequence reads: CASSQDGREGYTF. Written as DNA, the CDR3 is TGTGCCAGCAGCCAAGATGGCCGGGAAGGCTACACCTTC.

Sample share makes this clone medium-sized. The rearrangement uses TRBV21-1 and TRBJ1-6. TRBV21-1 is deemed a pseudogene. The CDR3 extends over 13 amino acids. The CDR3 sequence is CASSKSDGSPLHF. The CDR3 DNA reads TGTGCCAGCAGCAAAAGTGACGGTTCACCCCTCCACTTT.

J is TRBJ2-4 and V is TRBV6-5; D remains ambiguous. The CDR3 sequence is 15 residues long. V dropped 4 bases and J dropped 5 bases, with 15 bases sitting between them. Per the germline V gene, CDR1 is MNHEY and CDR2 is SVGAGI. The CDR3: CASSWNGGIQNIQYF. CDR3 coding DNA: TGTGCCAGCAGTTGGAACGGTGGCATCCAAAACATTCAGTACTTC.

On this clone: This CDR3 is also generated by other DNA sequences in the sample. This rearrangement joins TRBV5-1 to TRBJ1-4, with TRBD1 identical over 9 bases. Germline V CDR1 and CDR2: SGHRS, YFSETQ. V dropped 2 bases and J dropped 8; count of bases not matched to a gene: 4. There are 14 residues in the CDR3. The CDR3 bases are TGCGCCAGCAGCTTACAGGGGGCGCGGGAAAAACTGTTTTTT. Its translation: CASSLQGAREKLFF. Based on the CDR3 plus reference TRBV5-1 and TRBJ1-4, the full variable domain is KAGVTQTPRYLIKTRGQQVTLSCSPISGHRSVSWYQQTPGQGLQFLFEYFSETQRNKGNFPGRFSGRQFSNSRSEMNVSTLELGDSALYLCASSLQGAREKLFFGSGTQLSVL.

The chain uses TRBV6-1 and TRBJ1-1; D might be TRBD1 (5 bases). Trimming cost V 6 bases and J 3 bases, with 29 bases left between them. Germline CDR1 is MNHNS and CDR2 is SASEGT. This CDR3 spans 19 amino acids. The CDR3, as DNA: TGTGCCAGCAGCGAAAGTTGGGGTCTTGGGACGGGCCCCTACACTGAAGCTTTCTTT. Translation gives CASSESWGLGTGPYTEAFF.

This sequence joins TRBV14 and TRBJ2-2; TRBD1 is a possible D gene (6 bases). Trimming cost V 2 bases and J 0 bases, with 10 bases left between them. The germline V gene has CDR1 SGHDN and CDR2 FVKESK. CDR3 length: 16 residues. This chain's CDR3 is CASSQNRAANTGELFF. DNA for the CDR3: TGTGCCAGCAGCCAAAACAGGGCCGCGAACACCGGGGAGCTGTTTTTT.

The chain uses TRBV7-9 and TRBJ2-3; 16 bases map to TRBD2. The junction had 5 bases not matched to a gene; V was cut back by 5 bases and J by 3 bases. Germline V gene sequence: CDR1 SEHNR, CDR2 FQNEAQ (reference sequence). This CDR3 region has 17 residues. CDR3 DNA sequence: TGTGCCAGCAGCGCCCCGGGACTAGCGGGGGGGACAGATACGCAGTATTTT. This sequence encodes CASSAPGLAGGTDTQYF.

This clone was observed once. The chain couples TRBV6-5 to TRBJ1-1; D is uncertain. CDR3 length equals 15 residues. V shed 7 bases and J shed 0 bases, with 15 bases lying between them. The germline V gene has CDR1 MNHEY and CDR2 SVGAGI. CDR3 in DNA: TGTGCCAGCACCAAGTCTCGGGCCATGAACACTGAAGCTTTCTTT. Translation: CASTKSRAMNTEAFF.

The V gene is TRBV4-2, the J gene TRBJ2-6; no reliable D call. CDR1 LGHNA and CDR2 YNFKEQ come from the germline V gene. The V end was cut by 1 base, the J end by 0 bases, with 7 bases between. There are 16 residues in the CDR3. The CDR3 here is CASSQGLRSGANVLTF. The DNA of the CDR3 is TGTGCCAGCAGCCAAGGACTCCGCTCTGGGGCCAACGTCCTGACTTTC.

The chain combines TRBV29-1 with TRBJ2-7; D is unresolved. This CDR3 has 12 residues. Trimming took off 0 bases at V and 3 bases at J, with 6 bases between the two ends. Germline CDR1 and CDR2: SQVTM and ANQGSEA. The CDR3 here is CSVEDWGYEQYF. In DNA form, the CDR3 reads TGCAGCGTTGAAGATTGGGGCTACGAGCAGTACTTC.

The J gene is TRBJ2-1, the V gene TRBV5-1, with TRBD2 matching 9 bases. Germline values: CDR1 SGHRS, CDR2 YFSETQ. V lost 1 base to trimming and J lost 5 bases; unmatched junction nucleotides: 4. This CDR3 comprises 15 residues. The CDR3 region has the DNA TGCGCCAGCAGCTTGTCCGCGGGAGGGAACAATGAGCAGTTCTTC. Its protein product is CASSLSAGGNNEQFF.

The chain couples TRBV5-1 to TRBJ2-4, with D possibly being TRBD2 (6 bases). CDR1 is SGHRS, CDR2 YFSETQ, per germline. V dropped 0 bases and J dropped 6 bases, with 19 bases sitting between them. The CDR3 runs to 17 residues. This CDR3 is CASSLAPRGPDPNIQYF. Here the CDR3 DNA reads TGCGCCAGCAGCTTGGCCCCGCGGGGCCCAGACCCAAACATTCAGTACTTC.

This chain links TRBV19 with TRBJ2-7; 9 bases are shared with TRBD1. The CDR3 has 16 amino acids. CDR1 and CDR2 from the germline V gene are LNHDA and SQIVND (reference sequence). V trimming: 5 bases; J trimming: 0 bases; junction bases outside the gene matches: 8. CDR3 protein: CASSPAGTGNSYEQYF. The CDR3 DNA follows: TGTGCCAGTAGTCCAGCCGGGACAGGGAACTCCTACGAGCAGTACTTC.

V is TRBV5-1 and J is TRBJ2-3; D unresolved. CDR3 size: 16 residues. CDR1 SGHRS and CDR2 YFSETQ come from the germline V gene. Between the trimmed V and J ends, which lost 0 bases and 2 bases, there was a span of 13 bases. Written as DNA, the CDR3 is TGCGCCAGCAGCTTGGTAGGTACGGATAACACAGATACGCAGTATTTT. Translation gives CASSLVGTDNTDTQYF.

The chain uses TRBV6-5 and TRBJ2-7; 7 nucleotides line up with TRBD1. The CDR3 consists of 14 residues. Trimming at V came to 7 bases and at J to 0 bases, leaving 6 bases not matched to a gene. CDR1 is MNHEY, CDR2 SVGAGI, per germline. This CDR3 is CASKMGQHSYEQYF. Written as DNA, the CDR3 is TGTGCCAGCAAGATGGGACAGCACTCCTACGAGCAGTACTTC.

The chain has TRBV10-2 and TRBJ1-1, with TRBD1 matching 11 bases. This CDR3 region has 15 residues. Trimming took 3 bases from V and 5 from J; bases not matched to a gene: 5. Germline assignment: CDR1 WSHSY and CDR2 SAAADI. This CDR3 is CASSDRTGGKTEAFF. In DNA form, the CDR3 reads TGCGCCAGCAGTGACAGGACAGGGGGCAAGACTGAAGCTTTCTTT.

The CDR3 loop reads CASSVARLANTGELFF. CDR3 DNA: TGTGCCAGCAGCGTAGCCAGGCTAGCCAACACCGGGGAGCTGTTTTTT. The chain recombines TRBV9 with TRBJ2-2; possible D gene TRBD2, 5 bases. Germline CDR1 and CDR2: SGDLS and YYNGEE. The ends were cut back, 0 bases at V and 2 bases at J, with 11 bases in the middle. The CDR3 has 16 amino acids.

J is TRBJ2-7 and V is TRBV28, with TRBD2 identical over 8 bases. This CDR3 has 15 amino acids. Germline V gene sequence: CDR1 MDHEN, CDR2 SYDVKM. With 7 bases clipped from V and 7 bases from J, the junction kept 15 bases outside the gene matches. The chain's CDR3 is CASKAGDRASGEQYF. The CDR3 coding sequence is TGTGCCAGCAAAGCGGGGGACCGCGCCTCGGGGGAGCAGTACTTC.

In its sample, this clone was seen once. V and J are TRBV5-1 and TRBJ1-4; 8 positions agree with TRBD1. V shed 1 base and J 6 bases; nucleotides not matched to a gene: 5. Looked up from germline, CDR1 is SGHRS and CDR2 is YFSETQ. The CDR3 runs to 15 residues. In DNA form, the CDR3 reads TGCGCCAGCAGCTTGCAGGGGGCTGTCGATGAAAAACTGTTTTTT. Protein: CASSLQGAVDEKLFF.

This chain connects TRBV5-1 to TRBJ2-5, with 8 bases identical to TRBD2. The CDR3 extends over 14 amino acids. V lost 1 base, J lost 3 bases, and 2 bases stayed unmatched. CDR1 and CDR2 from the germline V gene are SGHRS and YFSETQ. This CDR3 is CASSLLLAEETQYF. In DNA, the CDR3 is TGCGCCAGCAGCTTGTTACTAGCGGAAGAGACCCAGTACTTC.